Listed below are T cell receptor beta chains from one sample, sequenced in a study of identical twins. TCRdb reanalysed the 5' RACE reads using MiXCR and keeps one entry per CDR3 protein. The profile shows 200,000 to 300,000 distinct CDR3 sequences, 7.5% of them singletons. The sample was also linked to a second study, of yellow fever vaccine responses in identical twins.

The sequencing input was CD8+ T cells sorted from blood. These receptor sequences come from a woman aged 18 to 35 in good health. CDR3s include the opening cysteine and the closing phenylalanine or tryptophan. The order of the fields is clone size, D gene, V gene, J gene, CDR3 protein, CDR3 DNA. The D gene is left open where the match is weak. A clone size is listed for some rows: how often the clone was seen (once, few, many), or a class if it is expanded.

clone size: many; D gene: TRBD1; V gene: TRBV24-1; J gene: TRBJ2-5; CDR3 protein: CATSDHDREETQYF; CDR3 DNA: TGTGCCACCAGTGACCACGACAGGGAAGAGACCCAGTACTTC
clone size: few; D gene: .; V gene: TRBV7-9; J gene: TRBJ2-7; CDR3 protein: CASSLSPTPTDEQYF; CDR3 DNA: TGTGCCAGCAGCTTATCTCCTACCCCAACGGACGAGCAGTACTTC
clone size: .; D gene: TRBD2; V gene: TRBV20-1; J gene: TRBJ2-7; CDR3 protein: CSARGAAFGPGGLAGDTYEQYF; CDR3 DNA: TGCAGTGCTAGAGGAGCCGCCTTCGGCCCGGGGGGACTAGCGGGAGACACCTACGAGCAGTACTTC
clone size: many; D gene: TRBD1; V gene: TRBV5-1; J gene: TRBJ1-5; CDR3 protein: CASSPGQGGQPQHF; CDR3 DNA: TGCGCCAGCAGCCCGGGACAGGGGGGGCAGCCCCAGCATTTT
clone size: .; D gene: .; V gene: TRBV3-1; J gene: TRBJ2-3; CDR3 protein: CASSQRRDTQYF; CDR3 DNA: TGTGCCAGCAGCCAACGGAGGGATACGCAGTATTTT
clone size: many; D gene: .; V gene: TRBV5-1; J gene: TRBJ1-1; CDR3 protein: CASSSTGSTEAFF; CDR3 DNA: TGCGCCAGCAGCTCTACAGGGAGTACTGAAGCTTTCTTT
clone size: few; D gene: .; V gene: TRBV7-9; J gene: TRBJ1-4; CDR3 protein: CASSHYGQMNEKLFF; CDR3 DNA: TGTGCCAGCAGCCATTACGGACAGATGAATGAAAAACTGTTTTTT
clone size: few; D gene: TRBD1; V gene: TRBV15; J gene: TRBJ2-5; CDR3 protein: CATSRIRGQETQYF; CDR3 DNA: TGTGCCACCAGCAGGATCAGGGGGCAAGAGACCCAGTACTTC
clone size: .; D gene: .; V gene: TRBV23-1; J gene: TRBJ1-5; CDR3 protein: CASSHTGYNQPQHF; CDR3 DNA: TGCGCCAGCAGCCACACAGGGTATAATCAGCCCCAGCATTTT
clone size: few; D gene: .; V gene: TRBV7-9; J gene: TRBJ1-1; CDR3 protein: CASGGASNTEAFF; CDR3 DNA: TGTGCCTCCGGGGGCGCATCGAACACTGAAGCTTTCTTT
clone size: few; D gene: .; V gene: TRBV29-1; J gene: TRBJ1-2; CDR3 protein: CSVDGLGYTF; CDR3 DNA: TGCAGCGTTGATGGGCTGGGCTACACCTTC
clone size: few; D gene: .; V gene: TRBV13; J gene: TRBJ2-5; CDR3 protein: CASSLSLLETQYF; CDR3 DNA: TGTGCCAGCAGCTTAAGTCTACTGGAGACCCAGTACTTC
clone size: few; D gene: TRBD1; V gene: TRBV10-2; J gene: TRBJ1-1; CDR3 protein: CATETGSMNTEAFF; CDR3 DNA: TGCGCCACCGAGACAGGGTCAATGAACACTGAAGCTTTCTTT
clone size: many; D gene: .; V gene: TRBV28; J gene: TRBJ2-7; CDR3 protein: CASSFGSELYEQYF; CDR3 DNA: TGTGCCAGCAGTTTTGGTAGCGAGCTCTACGAGCAGTACTTC
clone size: .; D gene: TRBD2; V gene: TRBV10-2; J gene: TRBJ2-1; CDR3 protein: CASSELLAVTSYNEQFF; CDR3 DNA: TGCGCCAGCAGTGAATTACTAGCGGTGACCTCCTACAATGAGCAGTTCTTC
clone size: .; D gene: TRBD2; V gene: TRBV3-1; J gene: TRBJ2-1; CDR3 protein: CASSWGLAVYNEQFF; CDR3 DNA: TGTGCCAGCAGCTGGGGACTAGCGGTTTACAATGAGCAGTTCTTC
clone size: .; D gene: TRBD2; V gene: TRBV6-5; J gene: TRBJ2-5; CDR3 protein: CASSYSGLAGPQETQYF; CDR3 DNA: TGTGCCAGCAGTTACTCGGGGCTAGCGGGCCCGCAAGAGACCCAGTACTTC
clone size: .; D gene: .; V gene: TRBV6-1; J gene: TRBJ1-5; CDR3 protein: CASTLSGRGNQPQHF; CDR3 DNA: TGTGCCAGCACCCTCAGCGGAAGGGGCAATCAGCCCCAGCATTTT
clone size: few; D gene: .; V gene: TRBV7-9; J gene: TRBJ2-1; CDR3 protein: CATTFEYEQFF; CDR3 DNA: TGTGCCACTACTTTCGAATATGAGCAGTTCTTC
clone size: .; D gene: TRBD2; V gene: TRBV11-3; J gene: TRBJ2-1; CDR3 protein: CASSLPAGVYNEQFF; CDR3 DNA: TGTGCCAGCAGCCTCCCGGCGGGAGTCTACAATGAGCAGTTCTTC
clone size: .; D gene: .; V gene: TRBV10-1; J gene: TRBJ2-3; CDR3 protein: CASSGAARADTQYF; CDR3 DNA: TGCGCCAGCAGTGGTGCAGCGAGGGCAGATACGCAGTATTTT
clone size: few; D gene: .; V gene: TRBV7-9; J gene: TRBJ1-1; CDR3 protein: CAGSLTGLDTEAFF; CDR3 DNA: TGTGCCGGCAGCTTAACCGGGTTGGACACTGAAGCTTTCTTT
clone size: many; D gene: .; V gene: TRBV7-2; J gene: TRBJ2-3; CDR3 protein: CASSPGAGYTDTQYF; CDR3 DNA: TGTGCCAGCAGCCCGGGGGCAGGATACACAGATACGCAGTATTTT
clone size: few; D gene: TRBD1; V gene: TRBV28; J gene: TRBJ2-4; CDR3 protein: CASNPGDRGLAKNIQYF; CDR3 DNA: TGTGCCAGCAACCCGGGAGACAGGGGTCTAGCCAAAAACATTCAGTACTTC
clone size: many; D gene: TRBD1; V gene: TRBV5-1; J gene: TRBJ1-1; CDR3 protein: CASSLEGTGGSAFF; CDR3 DNA: TGCGCCAGCAGCTTGGAGGGGACAGGGGGTTCGGCTTTCTTT
clone size: few; D gene: .; V gene: TRBV19; J gene: TRBJ2-1; CDR3 protein: CASSIEDSAYNEQFF; CDR3 DNA: TGTGCCAGTAGTATAGAGGATAGCGCCTACAATGAGCAGTTCTTC
clone size: many; D gene: TRBD1; V gene: TRBV11-2; J gene: TRBJ1-6; CDR3 protein: CASSLTGGNSPLHF; CDR3 DNA: TGTGCCAGCAGCTTAACAGGGGGCAATTCACCCCTCCACTTT
clone size: many; D gene: .; V gene: TRBV6-2/TRBV6-3; J gene: TRBJ2-7; CDR3 protein: CASSYGQSYESRYF; CDR3 DNA: TGTGCCAGCAGTTACGGGCAGTCCTACGAATCAAGGTACTTC
clone size: many; D gene: TRBD1; V gene: TRBV29-1; J gene: TRBJ2-1; CDR3 protein: CSVEETGKTANEQFF; CDR3 DNA: TGCAGCGTTGAAGAGACAGGGAAAACGGCCAATGAGCAGTTCTTC
clone size: few; D gene: TRBD1; V gene: TRBV4-2; J gene: TRBJ2-5; CDR3 protein: CASSPSIWDRVTQETQYF; CDR3 DNA: TGTGCCAGCAGCCCCTCAATCTGGGACAGGGTCACCCAAGAGACCCAGTACTTC
clone size: .; D gene: TRBD1; V gene: TRBV20-1; J gene: TRBJ2-7; CDR3 protein: CSATKGQGNYEQYF; CDR3 DNA: TGCAGTGCCACAAAGGGACAGGGAAACTACGAGCAGTACTTC
clone size: .; D gene: .; V gene: TRBV27; J gene: TRBJ2-3; CDR3 protein: CASSLLGETSTDTQYF; CDR3 DNA: TGTGCCAGCAGTTTATTAGGGGAAACTAGCACAGATACGCAGTATTTT
clone size: many; D gene: TRBD2; V gene: TRBV6-4; J gene: TRBJ2-5; CDR3 protein: CASSERAGGQETQYF; CDR3 DNA: TGTGCCAGCAGTGAAAGAGCGGGGGGGCAAGAGACCCAGTACTTC
clone size: few; D gene: .; V gene: TRBV27; J gene: TRBJ2-5; CDR3 protein: CASSPGAWRETQYF; CDR3 DNA: TGTGCCAGCAGCCCGGGGGCGTGGCGAGAGACCCAGTACTTC
clone size: few; D gene: .; V gene: TRBV12-3/TRBV12-4; J gene: TRBJ2-1; CDR3 protein: CASSAPGRLYYNEQFF; CDR3 DNA: TGTGCCAGCAGTGCCCCGGGGCGGCTATATTACAATGAGCAGTTCTTC
clone size: many; D gene: .; V gene: TRBV4-1; J gene: TRBJ2-3; CDR3 protein: CASKEGSSTDTQYF; CDR3 DNA: TGCGCCAGCAAGGAGGGATCTAGCACAGATACGCAGTATTTT
clone size: many; D gene: TRBD1; V gene: TRBV10-3; J gene: TRBJ1-1; CDR3 protein: CAISQDRRMMNTEAFF; CDR3 DNA: TGTGCCATCAGCCAGGACAGGAGAATGATGAACACTGAAGCTTTCTTT
clone size: few; D gene: TRBD1; V gene: TRBV19; J gene: TRBJ1-1; CDR3 protein: CASKEQGAKAFF; CDR3 DNA: TGTGCCAGTAAGGAACAGGGGGCGAAAGCTTTCTTT
clone size: few; D gene: .; V gene: TRBV10-2; J gene: TRBJ2-1; CDR3 protein: CASSPEWENEQFF; CDR3 DNA: TGCGCCAGCAGTCCGGAGTGGGAGAATGAGCAGTTCTTC
clone size: few; D gene: .; V gene: TRBV27; J gene: TRBJ2-1; CDR3 protein: CASSFPPGPYNEQFF; CDR3 DNA: TGTGCCAGCAGTTTCCCACCAGGCCCCTACAATGAGCAGTTCTTC